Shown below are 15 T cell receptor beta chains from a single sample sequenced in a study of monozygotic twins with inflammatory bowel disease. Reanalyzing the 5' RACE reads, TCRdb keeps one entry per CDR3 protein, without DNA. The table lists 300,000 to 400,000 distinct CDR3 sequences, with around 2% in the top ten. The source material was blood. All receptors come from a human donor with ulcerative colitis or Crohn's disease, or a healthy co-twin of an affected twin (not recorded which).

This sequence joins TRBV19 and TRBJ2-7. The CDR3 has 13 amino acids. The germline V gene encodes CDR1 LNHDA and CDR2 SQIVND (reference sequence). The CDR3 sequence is CASSSAMGIEQYF.

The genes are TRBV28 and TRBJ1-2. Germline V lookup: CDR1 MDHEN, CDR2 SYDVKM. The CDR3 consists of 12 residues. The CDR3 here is CASSPQPMSYTF.

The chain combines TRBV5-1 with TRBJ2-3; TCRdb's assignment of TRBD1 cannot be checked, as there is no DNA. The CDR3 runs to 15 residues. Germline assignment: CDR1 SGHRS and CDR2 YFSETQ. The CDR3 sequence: CASSVVGGASDTQYF.

CDR3 in amino acids: CASSLRTLYNEQFF. The V call is TRBV12-3 or TRBV12-4, the J call TRBJ2-1. CDR3 length equals 14 residues.

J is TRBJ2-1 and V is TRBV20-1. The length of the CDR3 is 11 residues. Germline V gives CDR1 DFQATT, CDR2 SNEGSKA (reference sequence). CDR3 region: CSASGDNEQFF.

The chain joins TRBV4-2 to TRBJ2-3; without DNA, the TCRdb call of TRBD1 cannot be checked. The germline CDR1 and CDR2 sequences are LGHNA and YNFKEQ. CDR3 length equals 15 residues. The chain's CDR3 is CASSQEGRAMEAQYF.

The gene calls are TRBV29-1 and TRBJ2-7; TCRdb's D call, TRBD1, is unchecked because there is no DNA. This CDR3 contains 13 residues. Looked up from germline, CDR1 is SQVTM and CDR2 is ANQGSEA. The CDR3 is CSVGAPGSYEQYF.

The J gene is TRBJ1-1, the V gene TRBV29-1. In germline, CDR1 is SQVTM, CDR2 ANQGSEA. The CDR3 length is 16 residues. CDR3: CSVDMGTGIMNTEAFF.

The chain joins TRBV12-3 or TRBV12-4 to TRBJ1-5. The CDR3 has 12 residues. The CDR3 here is CASTHSNQPQHF.

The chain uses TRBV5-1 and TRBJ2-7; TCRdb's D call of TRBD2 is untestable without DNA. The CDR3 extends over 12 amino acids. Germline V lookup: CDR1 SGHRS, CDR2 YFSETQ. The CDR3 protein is CASSPSGHEQYF.

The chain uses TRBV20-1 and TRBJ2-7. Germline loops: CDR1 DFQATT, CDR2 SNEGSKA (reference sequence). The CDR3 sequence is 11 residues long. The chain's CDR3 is CSARDAYEQYF.

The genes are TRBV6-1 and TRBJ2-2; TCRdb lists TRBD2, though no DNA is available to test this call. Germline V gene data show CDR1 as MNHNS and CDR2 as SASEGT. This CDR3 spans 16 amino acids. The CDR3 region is CASSETSGGAAGELFF.

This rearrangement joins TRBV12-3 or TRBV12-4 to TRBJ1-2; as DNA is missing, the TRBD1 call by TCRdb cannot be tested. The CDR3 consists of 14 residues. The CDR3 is CASSLSRQMYGYAF.

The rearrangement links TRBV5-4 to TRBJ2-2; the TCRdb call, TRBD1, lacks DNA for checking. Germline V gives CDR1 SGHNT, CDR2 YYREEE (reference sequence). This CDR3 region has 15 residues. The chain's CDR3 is CASSQTGGRTGELFF.

The CDR3 sequence is CAIAEGLSYEQYF. The V call is TRBV10-3, the J call TRBJ2-7. This CDR3 has 13 residues. Germline CDR1 is ENHRY and CDR2 is SYGVKD.